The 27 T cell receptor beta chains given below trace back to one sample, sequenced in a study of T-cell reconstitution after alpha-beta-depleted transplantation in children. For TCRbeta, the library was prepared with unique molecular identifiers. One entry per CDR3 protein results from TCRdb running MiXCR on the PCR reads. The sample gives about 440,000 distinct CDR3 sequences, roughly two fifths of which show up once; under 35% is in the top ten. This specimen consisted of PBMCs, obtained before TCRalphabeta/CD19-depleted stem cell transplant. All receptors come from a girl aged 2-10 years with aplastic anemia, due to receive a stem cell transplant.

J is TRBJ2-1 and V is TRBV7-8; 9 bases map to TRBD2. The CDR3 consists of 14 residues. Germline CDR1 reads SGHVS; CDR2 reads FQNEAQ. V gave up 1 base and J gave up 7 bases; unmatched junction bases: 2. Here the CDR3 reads CASSLGRGGNEQFF. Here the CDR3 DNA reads TGTGCCAGCAGCTTAGGGCGGGGGGGAAATGAGCAGTTCTTC. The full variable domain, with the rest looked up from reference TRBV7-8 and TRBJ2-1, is GAGVSQSPRYKVAKRGQDVALRCDPISGHVSLFWYQQALGQGPEFLTYFQNEAQLDKSGLPSDRFFAERPEGSVSTLKIQRTQQEDSAVYLCASSLGRGGNEQFFGPGTRLTVL.

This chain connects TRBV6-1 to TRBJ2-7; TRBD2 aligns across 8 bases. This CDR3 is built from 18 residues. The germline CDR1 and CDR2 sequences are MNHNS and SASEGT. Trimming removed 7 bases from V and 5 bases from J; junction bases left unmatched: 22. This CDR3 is CASKALYSGGGRRNEQYF. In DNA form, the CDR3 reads TGTGCCAGCAAGGCCCTGTACTCGGGGGGGGGCCGTCGAAACGAGCAGTACTTC.

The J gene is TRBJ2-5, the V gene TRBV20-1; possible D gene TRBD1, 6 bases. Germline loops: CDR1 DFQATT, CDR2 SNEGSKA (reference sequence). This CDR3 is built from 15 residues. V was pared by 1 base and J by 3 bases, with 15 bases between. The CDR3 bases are TGCAGTGCTAGAGGAGTCAGGGGCGACAAAGAGACCCAGTACTTC. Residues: CSARGVRGDKETQYF.

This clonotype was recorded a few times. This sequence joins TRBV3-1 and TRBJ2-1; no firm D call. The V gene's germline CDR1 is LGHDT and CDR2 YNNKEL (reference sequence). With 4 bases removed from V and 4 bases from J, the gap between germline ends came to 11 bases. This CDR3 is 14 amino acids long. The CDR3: CASSPSFQYNEQFF. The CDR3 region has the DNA TGTGCCAGCAGCCCTTCCTTCCAGTACAATGAGCAGTTCTTC.

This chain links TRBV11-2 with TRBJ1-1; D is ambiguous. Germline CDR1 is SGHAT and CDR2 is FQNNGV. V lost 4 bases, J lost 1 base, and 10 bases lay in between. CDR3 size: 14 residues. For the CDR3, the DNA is TGTGCCAGCAGCTACATCGAGGGGAACACTGAAGCTTTCTTT. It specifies CASSYIEGNTEAFF.

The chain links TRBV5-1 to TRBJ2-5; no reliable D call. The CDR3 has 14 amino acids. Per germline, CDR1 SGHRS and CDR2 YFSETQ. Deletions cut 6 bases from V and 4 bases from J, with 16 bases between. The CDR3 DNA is TGCGCCAGCACCCTCCTAACCCCAGGAGAGACCCAGTACTTC. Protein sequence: CASTLLTPGETQYF.

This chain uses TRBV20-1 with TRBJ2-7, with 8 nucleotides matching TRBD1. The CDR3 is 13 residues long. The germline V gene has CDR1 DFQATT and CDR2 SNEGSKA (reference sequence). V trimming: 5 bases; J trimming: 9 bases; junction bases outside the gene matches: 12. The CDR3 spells CSAGDRYLTGQYF. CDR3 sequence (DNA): TGCAGTGCTGGGGACAGGTACCTTACGGGGCAGTACTTC.

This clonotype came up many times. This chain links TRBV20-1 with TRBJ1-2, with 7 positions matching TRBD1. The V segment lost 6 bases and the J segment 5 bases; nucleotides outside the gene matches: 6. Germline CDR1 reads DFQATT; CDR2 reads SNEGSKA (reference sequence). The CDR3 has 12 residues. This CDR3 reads CSAVDRVYGYTF. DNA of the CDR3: TGCAGTGCGGTCGACAGGGTTTATGGCTACACCTTC.

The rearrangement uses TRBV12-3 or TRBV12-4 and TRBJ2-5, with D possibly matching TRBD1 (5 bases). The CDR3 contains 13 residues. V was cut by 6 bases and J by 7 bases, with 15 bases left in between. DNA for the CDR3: TGTGCCAGCAGCTTGGGGCTCCACGGGACCCAGTACTTC. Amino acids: CASSLGLHGTQYF.

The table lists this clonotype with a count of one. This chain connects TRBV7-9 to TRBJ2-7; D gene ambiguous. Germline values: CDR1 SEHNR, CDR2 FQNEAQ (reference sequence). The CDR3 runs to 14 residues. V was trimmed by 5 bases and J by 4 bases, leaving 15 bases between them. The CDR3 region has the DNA TGTGCCAGCAGCCAAACGCTTTCAGGATACGAGCAGTACTTC. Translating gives CASSQTLSGYEQYF.

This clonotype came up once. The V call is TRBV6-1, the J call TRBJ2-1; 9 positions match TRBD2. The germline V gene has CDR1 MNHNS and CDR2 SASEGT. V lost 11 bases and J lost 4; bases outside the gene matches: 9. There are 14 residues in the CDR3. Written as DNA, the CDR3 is TGTGCCGTAAGAATGAGCGGGAGGTACAATGAGCAGTTCTTC. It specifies CAVRMSGRYNEQFF.

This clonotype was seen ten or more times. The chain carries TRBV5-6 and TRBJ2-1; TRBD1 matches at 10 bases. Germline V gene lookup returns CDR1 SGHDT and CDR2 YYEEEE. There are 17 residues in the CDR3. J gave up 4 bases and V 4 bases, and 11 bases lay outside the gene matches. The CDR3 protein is CASSDLLGQGLYNEQFF. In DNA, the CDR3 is TGTGCCAGCAGCGACCTTCTGGGACAGGGGCTGTACAATGAGCAGTTCTTC.

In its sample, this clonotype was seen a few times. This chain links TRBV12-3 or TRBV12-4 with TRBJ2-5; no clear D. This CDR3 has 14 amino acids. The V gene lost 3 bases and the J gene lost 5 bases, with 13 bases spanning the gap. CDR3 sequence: CASSLGGLGETQYF. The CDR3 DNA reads TGTGCCAGCAGTTTGGGTGGGCTTGGGGAGACCCAGTACTTC.

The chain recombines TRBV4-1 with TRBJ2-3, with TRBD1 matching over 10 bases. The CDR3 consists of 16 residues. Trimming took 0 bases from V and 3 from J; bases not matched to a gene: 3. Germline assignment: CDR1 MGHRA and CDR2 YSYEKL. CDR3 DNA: TGCGCCAGCAGCCAAGAACCGGGACAGGGGACAGATACGCAGTATTTT. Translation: CASSQEPGQGTDTQYF.

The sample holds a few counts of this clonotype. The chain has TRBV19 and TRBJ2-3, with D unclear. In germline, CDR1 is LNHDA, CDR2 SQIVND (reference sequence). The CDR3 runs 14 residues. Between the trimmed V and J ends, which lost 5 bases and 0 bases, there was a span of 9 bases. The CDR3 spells CASSSQGSTDTQYF. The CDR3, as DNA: TGTGCCAGTAGTTCCCAAGGGAGCACAGATACGCAGTATTTT. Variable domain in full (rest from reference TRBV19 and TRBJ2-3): DGGITQSPKYLFRKEGQNVTLSCEQNLNHDAMYWYRQDPGQGLRLIYYSQIVNDFQKGDIAEGYSVSREKKESFPLTVTSAQKNPTAFYLCASSSQGSTDTQYFGPGTRLTVL.

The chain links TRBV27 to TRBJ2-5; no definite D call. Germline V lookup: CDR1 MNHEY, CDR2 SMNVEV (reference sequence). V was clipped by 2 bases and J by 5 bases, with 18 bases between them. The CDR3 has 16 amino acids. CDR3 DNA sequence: TGTGCCAGCAGTTTAGGAGCAGCCCAAAGTGGGGAGACCCAGTACTTC. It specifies CASSLGAAQSGETQYF.

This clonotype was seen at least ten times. CDR3 sequence reads: CASSLGLAESGEQYF. CDR3 DNA: TGTGCCAGCAGTCTGGGACTAGCGGAGAGTGGCGAGCAGTACTTC. This sequence joins TRBV12-3 or TRBV12-4 and TRBJ2-7, with 11 bases matching TRBD2. V lost 5 bases and J lost 6; bases outside the gene matches: 9. The CDR3 covers 15 residues.

The CDR3 here is CASMTSGGADTQYF. The CDR3 region has the DNA TGCGCCAGCATGACTAGCGGGGGGGCAGATACGCAGTATTTT. The chain links TRBV5-1 to TRBJ2-3; 14 bases agree with TRBD2. Trimming removed 6 bases from V and 4 bases from J; junction bases left unmatched: 1. The CDR3 is 14 residues long. Germline assignment: CDR1 SGHRS and CDR2 YFSETQ.

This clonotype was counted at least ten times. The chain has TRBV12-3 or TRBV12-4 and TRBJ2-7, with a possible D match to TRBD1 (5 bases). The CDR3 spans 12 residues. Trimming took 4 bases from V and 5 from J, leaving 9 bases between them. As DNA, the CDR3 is TGTGCCAGCAGTTATCAGGGAAACGAGCAGTACTTC. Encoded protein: CASSYQGNEQYF.

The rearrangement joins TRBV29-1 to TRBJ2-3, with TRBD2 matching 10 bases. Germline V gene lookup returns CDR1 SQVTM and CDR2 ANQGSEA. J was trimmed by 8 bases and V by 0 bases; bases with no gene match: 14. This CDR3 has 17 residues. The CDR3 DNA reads TGCAGCGTTGAAGATCTTTCCAGCGGGAGGGCCGCGGGTACGCAGTATTTT. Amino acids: CSVEDLSSGRAAGTQYF.

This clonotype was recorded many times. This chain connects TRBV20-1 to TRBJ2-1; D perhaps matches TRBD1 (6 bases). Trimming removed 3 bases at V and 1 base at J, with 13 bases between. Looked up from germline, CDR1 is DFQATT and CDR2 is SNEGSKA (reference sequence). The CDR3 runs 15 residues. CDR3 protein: CSASRTGLSYNEQFF. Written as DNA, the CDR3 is TGCAGTGCTAGTAGAACAGGGCTTTCCTACAATGAGCAGTTCTTC.

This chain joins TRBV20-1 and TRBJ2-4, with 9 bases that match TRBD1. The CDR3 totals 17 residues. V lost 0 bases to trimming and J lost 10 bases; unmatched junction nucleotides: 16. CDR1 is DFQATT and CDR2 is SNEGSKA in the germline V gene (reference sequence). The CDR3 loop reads CSAREGPGTGRTAIQYF. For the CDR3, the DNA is TGCAGTGCTAGAGAGGGGCCCGGGACAGGGAGAACGGCAATTCAGTACTTC.

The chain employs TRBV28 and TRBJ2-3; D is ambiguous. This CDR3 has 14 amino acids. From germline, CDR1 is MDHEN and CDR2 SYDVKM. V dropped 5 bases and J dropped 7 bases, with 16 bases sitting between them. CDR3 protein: CASSPEDARHTQYF. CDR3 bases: TGTGCCAGCAGTCCAGAGGACGCCCGGCATACGCAGTATTTT. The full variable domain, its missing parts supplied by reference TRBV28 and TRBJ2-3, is DVKVTQSSRYLVKRTGEKVFLECVQDMDHENMFWYRQDPGLGLRLIYFSYDVKMKEKGDIPEGYSVSREKKERFSLILESASTNQTSMYLCASSPEDARHTQYFGPGTRLTVL.

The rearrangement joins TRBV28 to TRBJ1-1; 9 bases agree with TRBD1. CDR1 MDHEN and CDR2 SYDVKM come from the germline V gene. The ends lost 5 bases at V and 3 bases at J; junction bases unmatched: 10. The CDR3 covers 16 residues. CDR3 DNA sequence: TGTGCCAGCAGTGGGGGACAGGGTAAGGTGTACACTGAAGCTTTCTTT. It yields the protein CASSGGQGKVYTEAFF.

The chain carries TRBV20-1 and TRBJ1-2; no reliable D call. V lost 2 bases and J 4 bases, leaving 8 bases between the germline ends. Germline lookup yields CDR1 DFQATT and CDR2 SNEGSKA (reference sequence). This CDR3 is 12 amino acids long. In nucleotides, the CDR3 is TGCAGTGCTAGAATATCTGCCTATGGCTACACCTTC. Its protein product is CSARISAYGYTF.

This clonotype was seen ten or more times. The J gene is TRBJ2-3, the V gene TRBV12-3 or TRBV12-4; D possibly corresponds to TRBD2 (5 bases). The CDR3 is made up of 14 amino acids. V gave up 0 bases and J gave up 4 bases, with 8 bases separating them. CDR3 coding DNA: TGTGCCAGCAGTTTAGCTAACGGGGCAGATACGCAGTATTTT. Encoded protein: CASSLANGADTQYF.

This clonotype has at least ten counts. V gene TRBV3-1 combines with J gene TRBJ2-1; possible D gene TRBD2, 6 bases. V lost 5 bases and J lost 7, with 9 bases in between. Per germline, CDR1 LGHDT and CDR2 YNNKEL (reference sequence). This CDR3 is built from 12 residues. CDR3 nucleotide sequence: TGTGCCAGCAGCTGGAGGGGAAATGAGCAGTTCTTC. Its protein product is CASSWRGNEQFF.